This T cell receptor beta chain is drawn from a study of blood T cells in healthy people across ages. Donation came from healthy Caucasian individuals in Russia who were aged 6 to 90. Samples had at least 6.5 million PBMCs isolated from them. Trimming stripped 4 bases from V and 0 bases from J, with 10 bases between. The CDR3 has 14 residues. CDR1 is DFQATT, CDR2 SNEGSKA, per germline (reference sequence). General observations from the study: One million T cells yielded diversity estimates that were considered underestimates.

Regarding this clonotype: Its antigen is not identified.

With a J-beta primer mix and a sample-barcoded 5' primer, a second PCR ran 7 to 11 cycles. Every cDNA was tagged by a template-switch adaptor with 12 random nucleotides. MiXCR, applied by TCRdb to the 5' RACE reads, yields one record per CDR3 protein. The sample lists some 1.6 million distinct CDR3 sequences, about 35% occurring once. The chain combines TRBV20-1 with TRBJ2-1; D is perhaps TRBD1 (6 bases). The sample comprised blood. The receptor was isolated from a woman in her 30s in good health. CDR3 sequence (DNA): TGCAGTGCTAAGGGGGTGGACTCCTACAATGAGCAGTTCTTC. Protein product: CSAKGVDSYNEQFF.